The clone carrying this T cell receptor beta chain was observed at least ten times. Its cognate antigen is unknown. The CDR3 contains 14 residues. Germline CDR1 reads MDHEN; CDR2 reads SYDVKM. V was pared by 2 bases and J by 0 bases, with 1 base of the junction left unmatched. Amplification of TCR beta CDR3 regions was performed using RNA transcripts as template. HTBI primers were employed in a first-round RT-PCR of the TCR CDR3. In TCRdb, the multiplex PCR reads were re-called with MiXCR into one record per CDR3 protein. The sample contains about 600,000 distinct CDR3 sequences, around 15% of which appear only once. The data derive from a study of T cells in Graves' hyperthyroidism and ophthalmopathy. Across the whole study: Blood was drawn when the patient was first diagnosed and still untreated.

Diagnoses rested on clinical symptoms, serum thyroxine and TRAb, thyroid ultrasound and orbital computed tomography. Findings and caveats of the study: Clonotypes that were expanded in thyroid above 0.001 mostly appeared in blood too. The model made its ophthalmopathy prediction, and onset followed a median approximately 6 months later.

The clonotype comes from a middle-aged woman with Graves' ophthalmopathy. The gene calls are TRBV28 and TRBJ2-7; 7 nucleotides match TRBD2. Sequencing was carried out using blood. The CDR3 is CASSLAGDSYEQYF. Here the CDR3 DNA reads TGTGCCAGCAGTTTAGCGGGGGACTCCTACGAGCAGTACTTC.